Listed below are T cell receptor beta chains from one sample, sequenced in a study of OX40 agonist ivuxolimab in advanced cancers. Produced via immunoSEQ multiplex PCR; TCRdb's table is partial and in-frame only. The table has approximately 80,000 clones, 65% to 90% seen once. The sequencing used CD4+ or CD8+ T cells sorted from blood, collected in a trial of the OX40 agonist ivuxolimab. These TCRs come from an adult with an advanced solid tumor such as melanoma, head and neck, liver or kidney cancer. Each CDR3 is given with its conserved first and last residue. The order of the fields is V gene, CDR3 protein.

TRBV6-5 CAAGGRSQPQHF
TRBV7-2 CASSLWGRGMTDTQYF
TRBV7-2 CASSPDPPYEQYF
TRBV4-3 CASSQSDRGHRETQYF
TRBV4-2 CASSPGTREETQYF
TRBV6-1 CASSEQGGEQFF
TRBV7-2 CASSPLGSRETQYF
TRBV10-3 CAISEIEIWEQYF
TRBV18 CASSLSGGNYGYTF
TRBV2 CASSEAVNQPQHF
TRBV7-8 CASSKTGGAGNQPQHF
TRBV9 CASSDRGRTNSPLHF
TRBV14 CASSHYTGELFF
TRBV5-4 CASSPGGAPNYEQYF
TRBV29-1 CSAQPMQETQYF
TRBV7-2 CASSFSSSGLEQYF
TRBV6-6 CASSLGGFGQPQHF
TRBV6-5 CASNRQGVYEQYF
TRBV4-2 CASSQDLGVRQPQHF
TRBV7-3 CASSTGVNQPQHF
TRBV7-2 CASSLAAASGGELFF
TRBV29-1 CSVGARDQPQHF
TRBV20-1 CSAQLAGSEYF
TRBV5-6 CASSLGGAGYTF
TRBV4-1 CASSRLGRDEAFF
TRBV5-1 CASSPVRSYEQYF
TRBV28 CASTTGGQPSGNTIYF